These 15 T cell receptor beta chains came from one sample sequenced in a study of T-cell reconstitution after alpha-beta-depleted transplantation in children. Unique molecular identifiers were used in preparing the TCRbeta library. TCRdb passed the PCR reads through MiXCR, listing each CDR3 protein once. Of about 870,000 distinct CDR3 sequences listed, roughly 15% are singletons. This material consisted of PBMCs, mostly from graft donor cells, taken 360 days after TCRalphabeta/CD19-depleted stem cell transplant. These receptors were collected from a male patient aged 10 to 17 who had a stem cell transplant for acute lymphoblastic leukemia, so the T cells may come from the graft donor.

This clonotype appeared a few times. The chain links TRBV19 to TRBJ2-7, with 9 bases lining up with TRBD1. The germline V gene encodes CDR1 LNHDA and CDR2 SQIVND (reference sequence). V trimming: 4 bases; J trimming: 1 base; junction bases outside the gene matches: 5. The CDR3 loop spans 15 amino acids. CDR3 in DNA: TGTGCCAGTAGTAGGGACAGGGAAGTATCCTACGAGCAGTACTTC. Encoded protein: CASSRDREVSYEQYF.

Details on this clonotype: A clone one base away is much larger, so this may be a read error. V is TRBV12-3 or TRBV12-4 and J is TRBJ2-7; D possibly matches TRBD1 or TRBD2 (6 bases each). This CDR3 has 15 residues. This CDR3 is CASSFRGPSSYGQYF. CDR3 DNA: TGTGCCAGCAGTTTCCGGGGGCCGAGCTCCTACGGGCAGTACTTC.

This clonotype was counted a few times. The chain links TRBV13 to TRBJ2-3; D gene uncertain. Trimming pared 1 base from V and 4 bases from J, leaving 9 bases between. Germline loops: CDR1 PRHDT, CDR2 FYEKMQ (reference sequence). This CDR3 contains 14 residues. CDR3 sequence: CASSLAQGADTQYF. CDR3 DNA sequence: TGTGCCAGCAGCTTAGCGCAAGGAGCAGATACGCAGTATTTT. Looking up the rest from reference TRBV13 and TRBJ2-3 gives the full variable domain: AAGVIQSPRHLIKEKRETATLKCYPIPRHDTVYWYQQGPGQDPQFLISFYEKMQSDKGSIPDRFSAQQFSDYHSELNMSSLELGDSALYFCASSLAQGADTQYFGPGTRLTVL.

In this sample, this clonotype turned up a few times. Written as DNA, the CDR3 is TGTGCCAGCAGTTTAAATTGGTATACTGAAGCTTTCTTT. Translation gives CASSLNWYTEAFF. This sequence joins TRBV12-3 or TRBV12-4 and TRBJ1-1, with D hard to call. The V end lost 2 bases, the J end lost 5 bases, and 9 bases lay between the germline ends. There are 13 residues in the CDR3.

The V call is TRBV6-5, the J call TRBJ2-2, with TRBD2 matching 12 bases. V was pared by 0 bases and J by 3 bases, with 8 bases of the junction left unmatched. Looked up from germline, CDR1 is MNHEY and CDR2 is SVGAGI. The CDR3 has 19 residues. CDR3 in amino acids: CASSYSTGLAGHYTGELFF. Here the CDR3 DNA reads TGTGCCAGCAGTTACTCGACGGGACTAGCGGGCCATTACACCGGGGAGCTGTTTTTT.

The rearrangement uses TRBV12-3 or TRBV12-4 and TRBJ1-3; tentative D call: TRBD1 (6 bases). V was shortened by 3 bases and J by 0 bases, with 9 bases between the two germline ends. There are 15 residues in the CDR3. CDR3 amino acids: CASSLWGRSGNTIYF. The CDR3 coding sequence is TGTGCCAGCAGTTTGTGGGGGCGCTCTGGAAACACCATATATTTT.

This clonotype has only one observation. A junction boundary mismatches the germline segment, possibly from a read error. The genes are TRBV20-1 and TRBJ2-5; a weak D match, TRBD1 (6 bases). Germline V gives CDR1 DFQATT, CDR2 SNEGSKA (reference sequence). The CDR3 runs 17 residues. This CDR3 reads CCAIPRDIRSYQETQYF. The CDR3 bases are TGCTGTGCTATCCCCCGGGACATTCGTAGTTATCAAGAGACCCAGTACTTC.

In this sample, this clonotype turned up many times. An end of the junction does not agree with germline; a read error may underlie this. The CDR3: CASSLGGGSSYEQYF. CDR3 nucleotide sequence: TGTGCCAGCAGCTTAGGAGGCGGGAGCTCCTACGAGCAGTACTTC. The rearrangement links TRBV5-1 to TRBJ2-7, with 7 bases lining up with TRBD2. CDR1 is SGHRS, CDR2 YFSETQ, per germline. This CDR3 has 15 residues. Filled out from reference TRBV5-1 and TRBJ2-7, the complete variable domain reads KAGVTQTPRYLIKTRGQQVTLSCSPISGHRSVSWYQQTPGQGLQFLFEYFSETQRNKGNFPGRFSGRQFSNSRSEMNVSTLELGDSALYLCASSLGGGSSYEQYFGPGTRLTVT.

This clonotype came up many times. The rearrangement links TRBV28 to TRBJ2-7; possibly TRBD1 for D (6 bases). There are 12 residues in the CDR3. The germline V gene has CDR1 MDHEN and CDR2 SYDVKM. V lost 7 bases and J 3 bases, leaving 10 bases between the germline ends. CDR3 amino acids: CASTDSVYEQYF. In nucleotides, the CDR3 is TGTGCCAGCACGGACAGCGTCTACGAGCAGTACTTC.

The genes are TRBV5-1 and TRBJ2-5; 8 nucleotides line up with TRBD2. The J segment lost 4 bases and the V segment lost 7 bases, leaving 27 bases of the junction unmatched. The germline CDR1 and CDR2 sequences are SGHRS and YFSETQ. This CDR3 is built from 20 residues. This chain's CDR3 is CASGDTWGLAGTPVGETQYF. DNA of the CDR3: TGCGCCAGCGGCGACACCTGGGGGCTAGCGGGTACCCCCGTGGGAGAGACCCAGTACTTC.

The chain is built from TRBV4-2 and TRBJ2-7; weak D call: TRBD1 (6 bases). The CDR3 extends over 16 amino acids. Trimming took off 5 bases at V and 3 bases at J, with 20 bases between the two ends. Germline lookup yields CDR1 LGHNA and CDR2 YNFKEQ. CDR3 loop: CASSVHTGFLNYEQYF. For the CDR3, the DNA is TGTGCCAGCAGCGTTCACACAGGGTTCCTAAACTACGAGCAGTACTTC.

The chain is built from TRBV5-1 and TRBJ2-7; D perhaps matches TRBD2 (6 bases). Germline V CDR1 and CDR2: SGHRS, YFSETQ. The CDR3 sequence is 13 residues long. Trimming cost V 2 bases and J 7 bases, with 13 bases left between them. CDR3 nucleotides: TGCGCCAGCAGCTTCGGAGGGAGGTGGGAGCAGTACTTC. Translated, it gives CASSFGGRWEQYF.

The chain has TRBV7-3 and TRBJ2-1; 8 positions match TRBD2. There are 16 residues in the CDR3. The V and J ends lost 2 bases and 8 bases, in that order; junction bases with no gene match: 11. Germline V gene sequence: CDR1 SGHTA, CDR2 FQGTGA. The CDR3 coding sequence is TGTGCCAGCAGCTTAGTCCGCAAAAGACTAGCGTATGAGCAGTTCTTC. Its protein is CASSLVRKRLAYEQFF.

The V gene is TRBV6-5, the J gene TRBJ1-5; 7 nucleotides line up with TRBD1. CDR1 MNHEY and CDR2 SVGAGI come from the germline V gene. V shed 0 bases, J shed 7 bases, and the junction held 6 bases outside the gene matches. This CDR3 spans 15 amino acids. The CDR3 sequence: CASSYSNRGGQPQHF. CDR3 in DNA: TGTGCCAGCAGTTACTCAAACAGGGGTGGACAGCCCCAGCATTTT.

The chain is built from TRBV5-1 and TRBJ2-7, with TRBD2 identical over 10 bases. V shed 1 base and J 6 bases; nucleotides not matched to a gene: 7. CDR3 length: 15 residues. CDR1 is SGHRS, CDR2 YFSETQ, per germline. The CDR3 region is CASSLLAGVILEQYF. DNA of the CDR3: TGCGCCAGCAGCTTGCTAGCGGGAGTTATTCTCGAGCAGTACTTC.